This is a list of T cell receptor beta chains from one sample in a study of early T cells in non-severe SARS-CoV-2 infection. TCRdb fed the 5' RACE reads into MiXCR, producing one record per CDR3 protein. The repertoire consists of under 60,000 distinct CDR3 sequences, with 7.5% to 9.5% occurring once and the leading ten covering around 3.7%. The sample was whole blood, taken at baseline. The receptors stem from an adult who was a healthcare worker with PCR-confirmed SARS-CoV-2 infection or an uninfected control (not recorded which). CDR3s leave out the opening cysteine and the closing phenylalanine or tryptophan. A D gene is named only where the DNA matches it firmly. Rows may omit the clone size; those that give it use once, few, many or a size class.

j_call d_call v_call clone_size cdr3_aa
TRBJ1-5 NA TRBV28 few ASSWPGHSRRPQH
TRBJ1-2 NA TRBV6-6 many ASTSSVQGRSGYT
TRBJ2-7 NA TRBV11-2 NA ASSIDPKRTSYEQY
TRBJ2-7 NA TRBV9 few ASSVGSGPYEQY
TRBJ2-1 TRBD1 TRBV5-8 few ASPDRTGEGLADEQF
TRBJ1-2 TRBD1 TRBV6-5 few ASSYTGTGDGYT
TRBJ1-2 NA TRBV4-1 many ASSQGWGYYGYT
TRBJ2-4 TRBD1 TRBV7-8 few ASSQQGARAKNIQY
TRBJ2-7 TRBD1 TRBV6-6 NA ASSSTGGTDEQY
TRBJ2-7 NA TRBV20-1 NA SARDRYSYEQY
TRBJ2-5 NA TRBV4-1 few ASSLQLQETQY
TRBJ2-3 NA TRBV6-6 many ASSRQTRRTDTQY
TRBJ2-7 TRBD1 TRBV29-1 NA SAIKGTGGTYEQY
TRBJ1-1 TRBD1 TRBV30 few AWRSGGRTEAF
TRBJ2-7 TRBD2 TRBV20-1 many SASGLAGSYEQY
TRBJ1-2 NA TRBV5-1 few ASSLERGGGYT
TRBJ2-7 NA TRBV5-1 NA ASSFAISYEQY
TRBJ2-7 TRBD1 TRBV27 NA ASSTRGHEQY
TRBJ2-7 NA TRBV30 many AWSLLAAGEQY